Below are 22 T cell receptor beta chains sequenced from a single sample in a study of identical twins. TCRdb passed the 5' RACE reads through MiXCR, listing each CDR3 protein once. The repertoire holds about 790,000 distinct CDR3 sequences, 15% to 20% seen once, with over 10% in the top ten. A further study also used this sample, focusing on T cells expressing NK-cell markers.

Material for sequencing was PBMCs. The receptors originated from a woman aged 18-30 years in good health.

This clonotype was recorded only once. V and J are TRBV29-1 and TRBJ2-7; perhaps TRBD2 as D (5 bases). Germline CDR1 is SQVTM and CDR2 is ANQGSEA. V was pared by 5 bases and J by 1 base, with 12 bases between. This CDR3 spans 13 amino acids. The CDR3: CSVIGVVSYEQYF. Written as DNA, the CDR3 is TGCAGCGTTATCGGGGTTGTGTCCTACGAGCAGTACTTC.

J is TRBJ2-1 and V is TRBV4-1, with TRBD2 matching 7 bases. Germline V gene sequence: CDR1 MGHRA, CDR2 YSYEKL. The CDR3 loop spans 17 amino acids. V trimming: 0 bases; J trimming: 2 bases; junction bases outside the gene matches: 7. CDR3 coding DNA: TGCGCCAGCAGCCAAGATGGCGGGGGTTTTACCTACAATGAGCAGTTCTTC. This encodes CASSQDGGGFTYNEQFF.

The chain combines TRBV11-2 with TRBJ2-2; 10 bases line up with TRBD2. CDR1 and CDR2 from the germline V gene are SGHAT and FQNNGV. J lost 5 bases, V lost 5 bases, and 5 bases had no gene match. This CDR3 contains 15 residues. The CDR3 bases are TGTGCCAGCAGCGCGTCTAGCGGGGGTACCGGGGAGCTGTTTTTT. This gives the protein CASSASSGGTGELFF.

This clonotype has a single count. The genes are TRBV15 and TRBJ2-7; D ambiguous. V lost 1 base and J 5 bases, leaving 12 bases between the germline ends. The CDR3 is made up of 14 amino acids. Germline values: CDR1 LNHNV, CDR2 YYDKDF (reference sequence). CDR3 in DNA: TGTGCCACCAGCAGAGGCTCACCTGGGCACGAGCAGTACTTC. Its protein is CATSRGSPGHEQYF.

The chain recombines TRBV20-1 with TRBJ2-1; D is unresolved. V lost 0 bases and J lost 2, with 14 bases in between. This CDR3 spans 16 amino acids. The V gene's germline CDR1 is DFQATT and CDR2 SNEGSKA (reference sequence). The CDR3 nucleotides are TGCAGTGCTAGAGATTCGGGCGCCCAGACCTACAATGAGCAGTTCTTC. Its protein is CSARDSGAQTYNEQFF.

This clonotype was seen a handful of times. This chain joins TRBV10-3 and TRBJ2-2; no reliable D call. Looked up from germline, CDR1 is ENHRY and CDR2 is SYGVKD. The CDR3 runs 15 residues. V lost 6 bases and J 1 base, leaving 12 bases between the germline ends. CDR3 in amino acids: CAIRSVQENTGELFF. DNA for the CDR3: TGTGCCATCAGGTCTGTTCAGGAGAACACCGGGGAGCTGTTTTTT.

Only a few counts were recorded for this clonotype. The gene calls are TRBV7-2 and TRBJ2-7; D remains ambiguous. The V gene lost 5 bases and the J gene lost 3 bases, with 14 bases spanning the gap. Germline V gives CDR1 SGHTA, CDR2 FQGNSA. The CDR3 extends over 14 amino acids. CDR3 bases: TGTGCCAGCAGCCGAGATGCCCGGTTCTACGAGCAGTACTTC. Its protein product is CASSRDARFYEQYF.

This clonotype occurred a few times. V and J are TRBV15 and TRBJ2-7; D not resolved. The CDR3 has 14 amino acids. Trimming cost V 0 bases and J 5 bases, with 11 bases left between them. CDR1 LNHNV and CDR2 YYDKDF come from the germline V gene (reference sequence). The CDR3 DNA reads as TGTGCCACCAGCAGAGATGGCCAGGCTCACGAGCAGTACTTC. Its translation: CATSRDGQAHEQYF.

V gene TRBV20-1 combines with J gene TRBJ2-4; TRBD2 matches at 14 bases. This CDR3 is built from 14 residues. V gave up 6 bases and J gave up 7 bases; unmatched junction bases: 5. Germline V CDR1 and CDR2: DFQATT, SNEGSKA (reference sequence). The CDR3 is CSARRLAGGNIQYF. The CDR3 nucleotides are TGCAGTGCCAGAAGACTAGCGGGGGGGAACATTCAGTACTTC.

This sequence joins TRBV4-3 and TRBJ2-3; D is unclear. Germline V gives CDR1 LGHNA, CDR2 YSLEER. The CDR3 has 14 residues. Trimming removed 0 bases at V and 1 base at J, with 5 bases between. This chain's CDR3 is CASSQEIGTDTQYF. The DNA of the CDR3 is TGCGCCAGCAGCCAAGAAATTGGCACAGATACGCAGTATTTT.

This clonotype was recorded a few times. The rearrangement uses TRBV5-1 and TRBJ2-2, with 7 bases lining up with TRBD1. Germline values: CDR1 SGHRS, CDR2 YFSETQ. CDR3 length: 14 amino acids. J was trimmed by 7 bases and V by 2 bases; bases with no gene match: 5. This chain's CDR3 is CASSFGQADGELFF. For the CDR3, the DNA is TGCGCCAGCAGCTTCGGACAGGCGGACGGGGAGCTGTTTTTT.

This clonotype was recorded a few times. The chain uses TRBV2 and TRBJ2-3, with D perhaps matching TRBD1 (5 bases). Trimming left V 2 bases short and J 2 bases short, with 8 bases between. Germline V lookup: CDR1 SNHLY, CDR2 FYNNEI. This CDR3 comprises 14 residues. CDR3 residues: CASSEQGLTDTQYF. Here the CDR3 DNA reads TGTGCCAGCAGTGAACAGGGCCTCACAGATACGCAGTATTTT. The whole variable domain, remainder taken from reference TRBV2 and TRBJ2-3, is EPEVTQTPSHQVTQMGQEVILRCVPISNHLYFYWYRQILGQKVEFLVSFYNNEISEKSEIFDDQFSVERPDGSNFTLKIRSTKLEDSAMYFCASSEQGLTDTQYFGPGTRLTVL.

This clonotype was counted only a few times. The V gene is TRBV20-1, the J gene TRBJ2-3, with a weak D call TRBD1 (5 bases). Deletions cut 0 bases from V and 5 bases from J, with 12 bases between. CDR3 size: 14 residues. Germline V lookup: CDR1 DFQATT, CDR2 SNEGSKA (reference sequence). As DNA, the CDR3 is TGCAGTGCTAGAGATTTAAGGACACAAGATACGCAGTATTTT. Protein sequence: CSARDLRTQDTQYF.

This clonotype came up a few times. The chain is built from TRBV10-3 and TRBJ1-1; D uncertain. CDR1 and CDR2 from the germline V gene are ENHRY and SYGVKD. The CDR3 loop spans 13 amino acids. V lost 1 base and J lost 1, with 4 bases in between. CDR3 amino acids: CAISEYANTEAFF. The DNA of the CDR3 is TGTGCCATCAGTGAGTATGCGAACACTGAAGCTTTCTTT.

The rearrangement uses TRBV10-3 and TRBJ2-7; a weak D match, TRBD1 (6 bases). Germline CDR1 is ENHRY and CDR2 is SYGVKD. This CDR3 has 13 residues. V was clipped by 6 bases and J by 5 bases, with 14 bases between them. CDR3 loop: CAIRTYQGHEQYF. Written as DNA, the CDR3 is TGTGCCATCAGGACCTACCAGGGGCACGAGCAGTACTTC.

This clonotype was counted ten times or more. The chain uses TRBV7-9 and TRBJ1-2; possible D gene TRBD1, 5 bases. The germline gives CDR1 SEHNR, CDR2 FQNEAQ (reference sequence). The CDR3 has 14 amino acids. V was pared by 1 base and J by 5 bases, with 11 bases between. Here the CDR3 DNA reads TGTGCCAGCAGCTTAGTCGCGACAGATTATGGCTACACCTTC. Encoded protein: CASSLVATDYGYTF.

This clonotype was found once. This chain connects TRBV5-6 to TRBJ2-7; perhaps TRBD2 as D (5 bases). The CDR3 loop spans 17 amino acids. Germline CDR1 reads SGHDT; CDR2 reads YYEEEE. V was clipped by 7 bases and J by 2 bases, with 25 bases between them. CDR3: CASGLRLLWGVPYEQYF. CDR3 DNA sequence: TGTGCCAGCGGCCTCAGGCTCCTCTGGGGAGTACCCTACGAGCAGTACTTC.

The chain joins TRBV10-3 to TRBJ2-7; 10 bases agree with TRBD2. V lost 3 bases and J lost 5; bases outside the gene matches: 4. Germline V gene sequence: CDR1 ENHRY, CDR2 SYGVKD. The CDR3 consists of 14 residues. The CDR3 loop is CAISDKRGGHEQYF. The CDR3 coding sequence is TGTGCCATCAGTGATAAGCGGGGGGGCCACGAGCAGTACTTC.

This clonotype was detected only a few times. The J gene is TRBJ2-3, the V gene TRBV5-1, with 7 positions matching TRBD2. The CDR3 contains 15 residues. With V trimmed by 9 bases and J by 1 base, 11 bases remained unmatched. Germline V gives CDR1 SGHRS, CDR2 YFSETQ. For the CDR3, the DNA is TGCGCCACCACCTTTGCGGGAGACCGCACAGATACGCAGTATTTT. This translates into CATTFAGDRTDTQYF.

In this sample, this clonotype turned up a few times. The chain is built from TRBV20-1 and TRBJ2-7; 12 bases map to TRBD2. The germline V gene encodes CDR1 DFQATT and CDR2 SNEGSKA (reference sequence). The CDR3 contains 14 residues. The trim removed 5 bases at V and 0 bases at J, leaving 2 bases unmatched. Written as DNA, the CDR3 is TGCAGTGCTGCGACTAGCGGGAGCTCCTACGAGCAGTACTTC. It specifies CSAATSGSSYEQYF.

This clonotype was observed a handful of times. The chain links TRBV24-1 to TRBJ2-7; TRBD2 agrees at 7 bases. V dropped 6 bases and J dropped 2; count of bases not matched to a gene: 15. CDR3 length equals 17 residues. Germline loops: CDR1 KGHDR, CDR2 SFDVKD. The CDR3 spells CATSIRAKRGATYEQYF. The CDR3 nucleotides read TGTGCCACCAGTATCCGGGCCAAGCGGGGAGCGACCTACGAGCAGTACTTC.

The CDR3 reads CAISFDRGRTGELFF. CDR3 bases: TGTGCCATCAGTTTCGACAGGGGACGCACCGGGGAGCTGTTTTTT. The chain employs TRBV10-3 and TRBJ2-2; TRBD1 agrees at 8 bases. CDR1 ENHRY and CDR2 SYGVKD come from the germline V gene. This CDR3 has 15 residues. V trimming: 5 bases; J trimming: 4 bases; junction bases outside the gene matches: 6.